This TCR beta chain was sequenced for a study of cytomegalovirus exposure and HLA in healthy donors. Study-wide background: Earlier results showed approximately 110 million unique TCR beta sequences derived from about 179 million T cells. General study findings and limits: In a later analysis, CMV-associated beta chains were mostly HLA-associated, it appeared. Being productive about 90% or about 30% of the time was typical of most TCR beta V segments in an earlier analysis.

13 Jbeta primers and 60 Vbeta primers were used for the PCR. Some clones are missing from TCRdb's copy, which holds only in-frame ones; the method was immunoSEQ multiplex PCR. This sample has nearly 200,000 clones, with about 76% found just once. The CDR3 extends over 15 amino acids. Germline V gives CDR1 MGHRA, CDR2 YSYEKL. V dropped 0 bases and J dropped 2 bases, with 8 bases sitting between them. In regard to this clone: The target antigen is unknown.

Healthy bone marrow donors made up the donors. This receptor was identified in a male donor in good health and CMV-seropositive. Sequencing was done on a sample of PBMCs. The chain has TRBV4-1 and TRBJ1-5, with a tentative D call TRBD1 (5 bases). The CDR3 bases are TGCGCCAGCAGCCAAGATGGAGGGGGCAATCAGCCCCAGCATTTT. Its translation is CASSQDGGGNQPQHF.